The 9 T cell receptor beta chains reported below all come from one sample, sequenced in a study of TIL therapy for anti-PD-1-resistant metastatic lung cancer. The time point here: pre-treatment sample, taken before nivolumab and TIL therapy. Pleural nodules or supraclavicular lymph nodes made up most of the excised metastases sampled. Sequencing used immunoSEQ v3. Repertoires were generated with immunoSEQ multiplex PCR, while TCRdb's copy carries only in-frame clones and drops some. The profile shows more than 90,000 clones, just over 65% of them singletons. Sequenced here: tumor tissue, sampled at baseline. The receptor source for this set is a person aged 25-79 years with non-small cell lung cancer.

The V gene is TRBV4-3, the J gene TRBJ1-4; TRBD1 is a possible D gene (5 bases). V was trimmed by 0 bases and J by 0 bases, leaving 17 bases between them. CDR1 and CDR2 from the germline V gene are LGHNA and YSLEER. The CDR3 has 19 amino acids. CDR3 nucleotide sequence: TGCGCCAGCAGCCAAGATTGGGGACGGCAGCTTGCAACTAATGAAAAACTGTTTTTT. Its translation is CASSQDWGRQLATNEKLFF.

J is TRBJ2-5 and V is TRBV30; 8 bases fit TRBD2. CDR1 is GTSNPN, CDR2 SVGIG, per germline (reference sequence). V shed 2 bases and J 1 base; nucleotides not matched to a gene: 12. The CDR3 loop spans 17 amino acids. The CDR3 sequence is CAWSPGTLAGGQETQYF. The CDR3 DNA is TGTGCCTGGAGTCCAGGAACCCTAGCGGGTGGCCAAGAGACCCAGTACTTC.

This clone turned up a few times. V usage is TRBV6-2 or TRBV6-3 and J usage is TRBJ1-5; D remains ambiguous. The CDR3 is 14 residues long. The V and J ends lost 1 base and 4 bases respectively, with 8 bases between them. Germline assignment: CDR1 MNHEY and CDR2 SVGEGT. The CDR3 region has the DNA TGTGCCAGCAGTTACTGGGCGGGAAATCAGCCCCAGCATTTT. The encoded protein is CASSYWAGNQPQHF.

This clone is a singleton in its sample. The chain combines TRBV2 with TRBJ2-5; 9 bases map to TRBD2. The ends lost 3 bases at V and 5 bases at J; junction bases unmatched: 10. The CDR3 extends over 16 amino acids. The germline V gene encodes CDR1 SNHLY and CDR2 FYNNEI. CDR3: CASSEGLAGPGETQYF. The CDR3 DNA reads as TGTGCCAGCAGTGAGGGCCTAGCGGGGCCGGGGGAGACCCAGTACTTC.

This chain connects TRBV7-2 to TRBJ1-5; a possible D gene is TRBD1 (6 bases). Looked up from germline, CDR1 is SGHTA and CDR2 is FQGNSA. There are 15 residues in the CDR3. The V end was cut by 6 bases, the J end by 3 bases, with 15 bases between. CDR3 in amino acids: CASRGAPGANQPQHF. CDR3 DNA sequence: TGTGCCAGCAGGGGGGCCCCGGGGGCCAATCAGCCCCAGCATTTT.

The chain links TRBV29-1 to TRBJ1-1; a weak D match, TRBD1 (5 bases). The germline V gene encodes CDR1 SQVTM and CDR2 ANQGSEA. The CDR3 is 12 residues long. V shed 4 bases and J shed 7 bases, with 13 bases lying between them. The CDR3 region is CSVVPLRGEAFF. The CDR3 DNA sequence: TGCAGCGTTGTCCCCCTTAGGGGTGAAGCTTTCTTT.

Worth noting for this clone: A read error may produce the germline difference seen at one junction end. Additional DNA sequences in this sample encode the identical CDR3. J is TRBJ2-7 and V is TRBV10-2, with no clear D. CDR1 WSHSY and CDR2 SAAADI come from the germline V gene. CDR3 size: 13 residues. The CDR3 is CASTGRNSYEQYF. The CDR3 DNA follows: TGCGCTAGCACGGGTCGCAACTCCTACGAGCAGTACTTC.

The chain combines TRBV19 with TRBJ1-2; 8 nucleotides agree with TRBD1. The length of the CDR3 is 16 residues. Germline lookup yields CDR1 LNHDA and CDR2 SQIVND (reference sequence). The ends lost 3 bases at V and 0 bases at J; junction bases unmatched: 6. CDR3 sequence (DNA): TGTGCCAGTAGTATGGCGGACAGGGCTACTAACTATGGCTACACCTTC. It yields the protein CASSMADRATNYGYTF.

The J gene is TRBJ2-1, the V gene TRBV19; 7 bases agree with TRBD2. The germline V gene encodes CDR1 LNHDA and CDR2 SQIVND (reference sequence). Trimming removed 5 bases from V and 2 bases from J; junction bases left unmatched: 9. The CDR3 is 16 amino acids. This chain's CDR3 is CASSPGGAGTYNEQFF. In nucleotides, the CDR3 is TGTGCCAGTAGTCCGGGGGGAGCGGGGACCTACAATGAGCAGTTCTTC.